This TCR beta chain is from a study of T cells after yellow fever vaccination. As TCR cDNA was made by 5'RACE template switching, a universal primer site and UMIs were added. MiXCR, applied by TCRdb to the 5' RACE reads, yields one record per CDR3 protein. The sample yields under 70,000 distinct CDR3 sequences, approximately 7% seen once. V shed 1 base and J shed 4 bases, with 7 bases lying between them. CDR3 length equals 13 residues. Germline V gene sequence: CDR1 LNHDA, CDR2 SQIVND (reference sequence). This receptor was taken from a man younger than 35 who received the YFV17D yellow fever vaccine. The specimen comprised CD8+ T cells sorted from PBMCs, sampled on the day of the first yellow fever vaccination. The chain recombines TRBV19 with TRBJ2-5; D uncertain. For the CDR3, the DNA is TGTGCCAGTAGTATAGTCCGGGCAGAGACCCAGTACTTC. Amino acid sequence: CASSIVRAETQYF.